A single sample is the source of the 2 T cell receptor beta chains below, sequenced in a study of T cell repertoires in cytomegalovirus infection. No antigen has been assigned to these receptors. TCRdb recomputed calls from the reads with MiXCR, one row per CDR3 protein. The table lists about 700,000 distinct CDR3 sequences, roughly 33% of them singletons, with roughly 20% in the top ten. The input for sequencing was cultured PBMCs, taken from culture after CMV antigen stimulation. The receptors originated from a human donor in good health (CMV status not recorded). Some clones in this sample may be carry-over from other donors' samples.

The chain has TRBV6-1 and TRBJ2-7; TRBD1 matches at 7 bases. The CDR3 loop spans 13 amino acids. The junction had 8 bases not matched to a gene; V was cut back by 6 bases and J by 6 bases. CDR1 is MNHNS and CDR2 is SASEGT in the germline V gene. The CDR3 reads CASSRRQGGEQYF. Here the CDR3 DNA reads TGTGCCAGCAGCCGGCGACAGGGCGGCGAGCAGTACTTC.

The J gene is TRBJ2-1, the V gene TRBV6-1, with 10 positions matching TRBD2. V lost 7 bases to trimming and J lost 7 bases; unmatched junction nucleotides: 7. The V gene's germline CDR1 is MNHNS and CDR2 SASEGT. This CDR3 contains 14 residues. The CDR3, as DNA: TGTGCCAGCATGAGCGGGGGGGCTCCTAATGAGCAGTTCTTC. Its protein is CASMSGGAPNEQFF.